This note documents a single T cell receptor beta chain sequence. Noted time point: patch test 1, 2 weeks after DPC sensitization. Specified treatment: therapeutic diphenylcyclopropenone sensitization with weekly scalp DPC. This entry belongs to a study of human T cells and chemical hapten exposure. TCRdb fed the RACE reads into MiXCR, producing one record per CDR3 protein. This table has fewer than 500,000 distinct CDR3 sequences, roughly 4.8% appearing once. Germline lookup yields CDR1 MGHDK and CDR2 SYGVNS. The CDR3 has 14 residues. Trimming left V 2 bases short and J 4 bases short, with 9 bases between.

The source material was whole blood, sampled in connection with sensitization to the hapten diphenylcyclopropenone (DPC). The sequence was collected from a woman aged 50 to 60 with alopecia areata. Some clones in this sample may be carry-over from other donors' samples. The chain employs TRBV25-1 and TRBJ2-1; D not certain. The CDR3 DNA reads TGTGCCAGCAGTGAACCTCTTGAGTACAATGAGCAGTTCTTC. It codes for CASSEPLEYNEQFF.